The 15 T cell receptor beta chains below all came from one sample that was sequenced in a study of blood T cell repertoires in COVID-19. Clones were read by immunoSEQ multiplex PCR, and TCRdb kept only the in-frame ones, dropping some. The sample has over 150,000 clones; more than 75% are singletons. Material for sequencing was peripheral blood. These receptors were obtained from a woman aged 18 to 35 who had recovered from COVID-19.

This clone was detected once. CDR3 protein: CASSLIGGGGGTDTQYF. Written as DNA, the CDR3 is TGTGCCAGCAGCCTGATAGGCGGCGGCGGAGGAACAGATACGCAGTATTTT. This chain links TRBV3-1 (or the pseudogene TRBV3-2) with TRBJ2-3; D is possibly TRBD2 (5 bases). CDR3 length equals 17 residues. V was cut by 4 bases and J by 3 bases, with 20 bases left in between. The V gene's germline CDR1 is LGHDT and CDR2 YNNKEL (reference sequence).

This chain joins TRBV7-6 and TRBJ2-1; TRBD2 is a possible D gene (7 bases). The CDR3 sequence is 17 residues long. V dropped 5 bases and J dropped 8 bases, with 25 bases sitting between them. CDR1 is SGHVS, CDR2 FNYEAQ, per germline. The DNA of the CDR3 is TGTGCCAGCAGCCCAGGGGAGGGCCTCATTCAGCGCTATGAGCAGTTCTTC. Translated: CASSPGEGLIQRYEQFF.

This clone was seen a single time. The chain carries TRBV24-1 and TRBJ1-5, with D possibly TRBD1 on 5 matching bases. Trimming cost V 5 bases and J 4 bases, with 11 bases left between them. Per the germline V gene, CDR1 is KGHDR and CDR2 is SFDVKD. This CDR3 is built from 14 residues. CDR3 DNA sequence: TGTGCCACCAGTGGAGGGGAGGGGAATCAGCCCCAGCATTTT. Amino acid sequence: CATSGGEGNQPQHF.

This chain uses TRBV5-4 with TRBJ2-1; possible D gene TRBD1, 6 bases. This CDR3 contains 14 residues. V was shortened by 7 bases and J by 1 base, with 12 bases between the two germline ends. Looked up from germline, CDR1 is SGHNT and CDR2 is YYREEE (reference sequence). The CDR3: CASGRRGSYNEQFF. CDR3 bases: TGTGCCAGCGGTCGCAGGGGATCCTACAATGAGCAGTTCTTC. Drawing the rest from reference TRBV5-4 and TRBJ2-1, the complete variable domain is ETGVTQSPTHLIKTRGQQVTLRCSSQSGHNTVSWYQQALGQGPQFIFQYYREEENGRGNFPPRFSGLQFPNYSSELNVNALELDDSALYLCASGRRGSYNEQFFGPGTRLTVL.

The V call is TRBV7-8, the J call TRBJ2-1, with TRBD1 matching 8 bases. The ends lost 4 bases at V and 5 bases at J; junction bases unmatched: 7. Germline assignment: CDR1 SGHVS and CDR2 FQNEAQ. This CDR3 contains 15 residues. CDR3 loop: CASSSTGAPDNEQFF. The CDR3, as DNA: TGTGCCAGCAGCTCGACAGGGGCCCCTGACAATGAGCAGTTCTTC.

The V gene is TRBV7-9, the J gene TRBJ2-4; the match to TRBD2 covers 8 bases. CDR3 size: 12 residues. Trimming cost V 8 bases and J 5 bases; bases outside gene matches: 2. The germline V gene encodes CDR1 SEHNR and CDR2 FQNEAQ (reference sequence). The CDR3 DNA sequence: TGTGCCAGCTCAGCGGGAGAAAACATTCAGTACTTC. This encodes CASSAGENIQYF.

This chain connects TRBV6-5 to TRBJ2-3; D may be TRBD1 (6 bases). The CDR3 is 16 residues long. Trimming left V 0 bases short and J 2 bases short, with 12 bases between. CDR1 and CDR2 (germline): MNHEY, SVGAGI. The CDR3 region is CASSYSKTGYTDTQYF. The CDR3 DNA reads TGTGCCAGCAGTTACTCGAAGACAGGCTACACAGATACGCAGTATTTT.

The chain combines TRBV7-3 with TRBJ2-2; TRBD2 matches 7 bases. Germline V gives CDR1 SGHTA, CDR2 FQGTGA. The CDR3 is made up of 15 amino acids. Trimming cost V 1 base and J 3 bases; bases outside gene matches: 2. CDR3 region: CASSLSGGYTGELFF. CDR3 nucleotide sequence: TGTGCCAGCAGCTTAAGCGGGGGATACACCGGGGAGCTGTTTTTT.

In the case of this clone: A much larger clone lies one base from this, so it may be a read error. Other DNA sequences in the sample encode the same CDR3. This chain uses TRBV9 with TRBJ1-1; D unresolved. Trimming left V 5 bases short and J 1 base short, with 6 bases between. This CDR3 contains 12 residues. Per the germline V gene, CDR1 is SGDLS and CDR2 is YYNGEE. In DNA form, the CDR3 reads TGTGCCAGCAGTCCAGGGAACACTGAAGCTTTCTTT. This encodes CASSPGNTEAFF.

The chain is built from TRBV30 and TRBJ2-7; TRBD2 might be the D (5 bases). V was clipped by 1 base and J by 7 bases, with 14 bases between them. Germline V gives CDR1 GTSNPN, CDR2 SVGIG (reference sequence). The CDR3 sequence is 13 residues long. The DNA for the CDR3 is TGTGCCTGGAGTGAGAACTTCTCGGGGGAGCAGTACGTC. Translated: CAWSENFSGEQYV.

This sequence joins TRBV6-5 and TRBJ1-6; TRBD1 aligns across 7 bases. Germline V gives CDR1 MNHEY, CDR2 SVGAGI. V lost 6 bases to trimming and J lost 7 bases; unmatched junction nucleotides: 6. The CDR3 is 14 amino acids. CDR3 DNA sequence: TGTGCCAGCAGGGACAGGTTAAAAAATTCACCCCTCCACTTT. Translating gives CASRDRLKNSPLHF.

This rearrangement joins TRBV7-9 to TRBJ2-1, with D tentatively TRBD2 (5 bases). The CDR3 loop spans 13 amino acids. Trimming removed 7 bases from V and 6 bases from J, with 13 bases in between. Germline CDR1 SEHNR, CDR2 FQNEAQ (reference sequence). For the CDR3, the DNA is TGTGCCAGCAAACGGGGTGCCGCCAATGAGCAGTTCTTC. Translated, it gives CASKRGAANEQFF.

The gene calls are TRBV5-5 and TRBJ1-4; no reliable D call. The germline V gene encodes CDR1 SGHKS and CDR2 YYEKEE (reference sequence). Trimming cost V 0 bases and J 5 bases, with 8 bases left between them. There are 14 residues in the CDR3. CDR3 sequence reads: CASSLGTKNEKLFF. The CDR3 DNA sequence: TGTGCCAGCAGCTTGGGGACTAAGAATGAAAAACTGTTTTTT.

The V gene is TRBV12-3 or TRBV12-4, the J gene TRBJ2-2; D ambiguous. The CDR3 contains 13 residues. V lost 4 bases to trimming and J lost 6 bases, with 9 bases between them. CDR3 nucleotide sequence: TGTGCCAGCAGTTCCCTACTCGCCGGGGAGCTGTTTTTT. Its protein is CASSSLLAGELFF.

The rearrangement links TRBV27 to TRBJ2-1, with 9 positions matching TRBD2. Germline V gives CDR1 MNHEY, CDR2 SMNVEV (reference sequence). This CDR3 is 14 amino acids long. V shed 3 bases and J 15 bases; nucleotides not matched to a gene: 12. The CDR3 DNA sequence: TGTGCCAGCAGTTTGAGCGGGAGGTCTTTCTTGGCGTTCTTC. Translated: CASSLSGRSFLAFF.